This T cell receptor (beta chain) emerged from a study of blood T cell repertoires in COVID-19. Overall study context: The United States, Italy and Spain were the sources of the acute and convalescent COVID-19 samples. The analysed material was cDNA or gDNA that came from T cells, B-cell-depleted T cells, or PBMCs.

In the authors' workflow: Estimation of nucleated cell counts was performed using reference gene primer amplification. The protocol was immunoSEQ multiplex PCR, while the TCRdb copy is restricted to in-frame clones and leaves out a portion. Clone size and V and J calls were adopted from that table, with D and trimming inferred from the DNA. The sample contains under 85,000 clones, 89% of which appear only once. The CDR3 runs to 12 residues. V lost 6 bases and J lost 6, with 9 bases in between. Germline-derived CDR1 and CDR2 are MDHEN and SYDVKM. The TCR was taken from a man between 65 and 79 years old with active or convalescent COVID-19. This sequence joins TRBV28 and TRBJ1-5; no firm D call. Sequences were obtained from peripheral blood. CDR3 nucleotides: TGTGCCAGCAGGGTTGCCAGTCAGCCCCAGCATTTT. Protein: CASRVASQPQHF.